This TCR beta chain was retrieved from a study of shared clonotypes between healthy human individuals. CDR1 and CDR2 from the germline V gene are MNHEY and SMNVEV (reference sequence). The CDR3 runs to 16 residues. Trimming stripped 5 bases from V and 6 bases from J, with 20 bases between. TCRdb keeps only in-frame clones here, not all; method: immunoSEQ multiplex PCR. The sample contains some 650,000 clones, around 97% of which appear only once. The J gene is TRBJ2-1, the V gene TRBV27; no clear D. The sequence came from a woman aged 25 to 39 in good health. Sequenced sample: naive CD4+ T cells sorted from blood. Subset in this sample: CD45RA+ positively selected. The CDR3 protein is CASSQGMVRGPNEQFF. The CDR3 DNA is TGTGCCAGCAGTCAAGGTATGGTACGCGGACCCAATGAGCAGTTCTTC.